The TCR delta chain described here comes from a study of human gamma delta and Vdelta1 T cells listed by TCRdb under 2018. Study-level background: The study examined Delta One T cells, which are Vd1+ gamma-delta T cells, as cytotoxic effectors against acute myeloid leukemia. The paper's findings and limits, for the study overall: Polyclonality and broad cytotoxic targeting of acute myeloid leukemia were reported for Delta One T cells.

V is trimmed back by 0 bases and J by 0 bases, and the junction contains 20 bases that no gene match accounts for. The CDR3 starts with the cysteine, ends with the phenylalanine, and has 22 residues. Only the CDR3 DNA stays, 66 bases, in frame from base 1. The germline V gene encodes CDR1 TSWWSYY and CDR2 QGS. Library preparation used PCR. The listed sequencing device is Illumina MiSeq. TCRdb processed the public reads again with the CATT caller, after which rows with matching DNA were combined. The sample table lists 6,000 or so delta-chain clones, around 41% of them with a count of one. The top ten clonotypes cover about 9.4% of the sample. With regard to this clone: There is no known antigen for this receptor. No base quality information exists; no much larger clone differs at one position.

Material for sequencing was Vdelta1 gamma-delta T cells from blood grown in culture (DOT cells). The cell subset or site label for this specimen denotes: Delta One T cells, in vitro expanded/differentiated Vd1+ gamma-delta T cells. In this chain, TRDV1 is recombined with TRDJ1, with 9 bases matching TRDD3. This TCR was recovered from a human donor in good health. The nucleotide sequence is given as TGTGCTCTTGGGGAACTACCTAAGAGGACGTACTGGGGATACGGGTACACCGATAAACTCATCTTT. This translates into CALGELPKRTYWGYGYTDKLIF.